This T cell receptor (beta chain) comes out of a study of cytomegalovirus exposure and HLA in healthy donors. The CDR3 length is 13 residues. CDR1 and CDR2 (germline): MNHEY, SMNVEV (reference sequence). V lost 2 bases and J lost 10, with 9 bases in between. PCR used 60 Vbeta primers and 13 Jbeta primers. Profiling relied on immunoSEQ multiplex PCR, and the TCRdb table lists in-frame clones only, not all of them. The data show 100,000 to 150,000 clones, about 74% seen once. The chain has TRBV27 and TRBJ1-6; D unresolved. The receptor was isolated from a woman between 45 and 65 years old in good health and CMV-seropositive. Sequences were obtained from PBMCs. CDR3 coding DNA: TGTGCCAGCAGTTTAGCGGTTAACTCACCCCTCCACTTT. Encoded protein: CASSLAVNSPLHF.